This T cell receptor beta chain was recorded in a study of cytomegalovirus exposure and HLA in healthy donors. Study-level points and caveats: Later on, analysis showed that most CMV-associated TCR beta chains appeared to be HLA-restricted.

Deletions cut 6 bases from V and 6 bases from J, with 9 bases between. Per the germline V gene, CDR1 is MDHEN and CDR2 is SYDVKM. This CDR3 has 12 amino acids. The PCR used 60 Vbeta and 13 Jbeta primers. Data came from immunoSEQ multiplex PCR; TCRdb stores just in-frame clones and leaves some out. The table records approximately 130,000 clones, approximately 80% of them present only once. Concerning this clone itself: The target antigen is unknown.

The receptor was isolated from a girl aged 2 to 9 in good health and CMV-seronegative. Input material: PBMCs. V and J are TRBV28 and TRBJ1-5; possibly TRBD1 for D (5 bases). DNA for the CDR3: TGTGCCAGCAGACCCGACAGTCAGCCCCAGCATTTT. Its protein is CASRPDSQPQHF.